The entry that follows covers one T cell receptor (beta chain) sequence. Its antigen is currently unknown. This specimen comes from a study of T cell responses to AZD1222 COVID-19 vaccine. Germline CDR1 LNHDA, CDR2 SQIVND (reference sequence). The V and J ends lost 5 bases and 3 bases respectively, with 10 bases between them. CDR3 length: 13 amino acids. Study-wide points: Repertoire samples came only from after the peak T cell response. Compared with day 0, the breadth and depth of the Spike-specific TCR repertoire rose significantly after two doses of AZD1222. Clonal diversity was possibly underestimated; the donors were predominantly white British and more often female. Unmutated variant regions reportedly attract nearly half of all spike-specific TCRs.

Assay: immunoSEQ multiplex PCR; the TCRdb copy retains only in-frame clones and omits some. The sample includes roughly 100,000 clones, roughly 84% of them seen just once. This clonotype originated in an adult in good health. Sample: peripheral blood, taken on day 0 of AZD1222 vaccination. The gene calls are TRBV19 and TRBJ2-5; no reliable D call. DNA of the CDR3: TGTGCCAGTAGTTGGGCCCCAAAAGAGACCCAGTACTTC. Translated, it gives CASSWAPKETQYF.